The 15 T cell receptor beta chains listed next were all sequenced from one sample in a study of T cells in Graves' hyperthyroidism and ophthalmopathy. Researchers amplified the TCR beta CDR3 regions from RNA transcripts. HTBI primers were employed in a first-round RT-PCR of the TCR CDR3. TCRdb recomputed calls from the multiplex PCR reads with MiXCR, one row per CDR3 protein. Of around 350,000 distinct CDR3 sequences detected, over 10% appear once; the ten largest clones hold 9.2%. The specimen sequenced was blood. These receptors were taken from a woman in her late teens or twenties with Graves' hyperthyroidism.

This clonotype came up many times. The chain carries TRBV28 and TRBJ2-1, with 7 positions matching TRBD1. After removal of 6 bases from V and 7 bases from J, the junction contained 6 bases not matched to a gene. Germline V gives CDR1 MDHEN, CDR2 SYDVKM. CDR3 length equals 13 residues. The chain's CDR3 is CASSFTGANEQFF. CDR3 coding DNA: TGTGCCAGCAGCTTCACAGGGGCTAATGAGCAGTTCTTC.

In this sample, this clonotype turned up many times. The V and J genes are TRBV18 and TRBJ2-1, with no clear D. The V gene lost 0 bases and the J gene lost 6 bases, with 3 bases spanning the gap. CDR3 size: 12 residues. Germline loops: CDR1 KGHSH, CDR2 LQKENI. The CDR3 is CASSPPSNEQFF. CDR3 DNA: TGTGCCAGCTCACCACCGTCCAATGAGCAGTTCTTC.

This clonotype was observed many times. The V gene is TRBV28, the J gene TRBJ2-1; D uncertain. The V end was cut by 6 bases, the J end by 8 bases, with 14 bases between. Looked up from germline, CDR1 is MDHEN and CDR2 is SYDVKM. This CDR3 comprises 13 residues. CDR3 in amino acids: CASRDSGRDEQFF. The CDR3 DNA reads TGTGCCAGCAGAGATTCAGGACGCGATGAGCAGTTCTTC. Complete variable domain (other parts from reference TRBV28 and TRBJ2-1): DVKVTQSSRYLVKRTGEKVFLECVQDMDHENMFWYRQDPGLGLRLIYFSYDVKMKEKGDIPEGYSVSREKKERFSLILESASTNQTSMYLCASRDSGRDEQFFGPGTRLTVL.

This clonotype was detected many times. The J gene is TRBJ2-3, the V gene TRBV30; the D is unclear. V was cut by 6 bases and J by 4 bases, with 23 bases left in between. The CDR3 runs 16 residues. In germline, CDR1 is GTSNPN, CDR2 SVGIG (reference sequence). The CDR3 loop is CACSVLRVRSSDTQYF. CDR3 nucleotides: TGTGCCTGCTCGGTGTTAAGAGTCAGGTCTTCAGATACGCAGTATTTT. Full variable domain (outside the CDR3, taken from reference TRBV30 and TRBJ2-3): SQTIHQWPATLVQPVGSPLSLECTVEGTSNPNLYWYRQAAGRGLQLLFYSVGIGQISSEVPQNLSASRPQDRQFILSSKKLLLSDSGFYLCACSVLRVRSSDTQYFGPGTRLTVL.

The rearrangement uses TRBV4-2 and TRBJ1-2, with D unclear. Germline CDR1 is LGHNA and CDR2 is YNFKEQ. The CDR3 runs 15 residues. Trimming shortened V by 3 bases and J by 3 bases, and 14 bases separated the two germline ends. Here the CDR3 DNA reads TGTGCCAGCAGCCACGCTCCAGGTGCCGACTATGGCTACACCTTC. This translates into CASSHAPGADYGYTF.

In this sample, this clonotype turned up many times. The CDR3: CASSPNRNTGELFF. In DNA, the CDR3 is TGCGCCAGCAGCCCGAACAGGAACACCGGGGAGCTGTTTTTT. The V and J genes are TRBV5-1 and TRBJ2-2, with D unclear. Germline V gene data show CDR1 as SGHRS and CDR2 as YFSETQ. The V gene lost 4 bases and the J gene lost 1 base, with 8 bases spanning the gap. The CDR3 runs 14 residues.

This clonotype was recorded at least ten times. This rearrangement joins TRBV12-3 or TRBV12-4 to TRBJ2-2, with 7 bases matching TRBD2. V was pared by 4 bases and J by 5 bases, with 4 bases of the junction left unmatched. CDR3 size: 14 residues. The CDR3 nucleotides read TGTGCCAGCAGTTCCGCTAGCGGAACCGGGGAGCTGTTTTTT. Translation: CASSSASGTGELFF.

The rearrangement uses TRBV7-6 and TRBJ1-2; D unresolved. The CDR3 is 16 amino acids. V dropped 2 bases and J dropped 3 bases, with 16 bases sitting between them. Germline V lookup: CDR1 SGHVS, CDR2 FNYEAQ. The CDR3 coding sequence is TGTGCCAGCAGCTTACACCCCGTCGGAGGAGACTATGGCTACACCTTC. Translation: CASSLHPVGGDYGYTF.

This clonotype was recorded many times. The chain uses TRBV28 and TRBJ2-1, with D perhaps assigned TRBD1 or TRBD2 (6 bases each). V dropped 2 bases and J dropped 10 bases, with 15 bases sitting between them. Looked up from germline, CDR1 is MDHEN and CDR2 is SYDVKM. There are 14 residues in the CDR3. The CDR3 loop reads CASSLTRGQGEQFF. The DNA of the CDR3 is TGTGCCAGCAGTTTAACCCGGGGGCAGGGAGAGCAGTTCTTC.

This clonotype was picked up many times. The chain recombines TRBV28 with TRBJ2-3; possible D gene TRBD1, 6 bases. Germline assignment: CDR1 MDHEN and CDR2 SYDVKM. V lost 4 bases and J 5 bases, leaving 16 bases between the germline ends. The CDR3 is 15 residues long. The CDR3 coding sequence is TGTGCCAGCAGTTCCTGGGACCAGGGGAGAGATACGCAGTATTTT. This codes for CASSSWDQGRDTQYF.

This clonotype was recorded a few times. The chain recombines TRBV6-1 with TRBJ1-5; 8 bases line up with TRBD1. V lost 6 bases, J lost 6 bases, and 7 bases stayed unmatched. The CDR3 length is 14 residues. CDR1 and CDR2 (germline): MNHNS, SASEGT. Here the CDR3 reads CASSSGQGGQPQHF. The CDR3 coding sequence is TGTGCCAGCAGCTCCGGACAGGGTGGTCAGCCCCAGCATTTT.

The gene calls are TRBV19 and TRBJ1-1; D uncertain. Germline V gene data show CDR1 as LNHDA and CDR2 as SQIVND (reference sequence). V was clipped by 3 bases and J by 2 bases, with 7 bases between them. The CDR3 has 13 residues. The CDR3 nucleotides read TGTGCCAGTAGTATTGTGGTTAACACTGAAGCTTTCTTT. Translated: CASSIVVNTEAFF.

This clonotype has a count of ten or more. The chain combines TRBV19 with TRBJ2-3; 7 bases are a match to TRBD1. Germline lookup yields CDR1 LNHDA and CDR2 SQIVND (reference sequence). The CDR3 is made up of 14 amino acids. The V segment lost 3 bases and the J segment 2 bases; nucleotides outside the gene matches: 2. CDR3 loop: CASSMGQFTDTQYF. In nucleotides, the CDR3 is TGTGCCAGTAGTATGGGACAGTTCACAGATACGCAGTATTTT.

This clonotype was observed many times. The genes are TRBV30 and TRBJ1-1, with TRBD1 matching 8 bases. The V and J ends lost 1 base and 1 base, in that order; junction bases with no gene match: 5. The germline gives CDR1 GTSNPN, CDR2 SVGIG (reference sequence). CDR3 length: 15 residues. CDR3: CAWSGRDRPNTEAFF. CDR3 sequence (DNA): TGTGCCTGGAGTGGCCGGGACAGGCCGAACACTGAAGCTTTCTTT.

This clonotype showed up just a few times. The chain is built from TRBV7-6 and TRBJ2-1; perhaps TRBD2 as D (6 bases). This CDR3 has 18 amino acids. Germline V lookup: CDR1 SGHVS, CDR2 FNYEAQ. V was pared by 1 base and J by 1 base, with 17 bases between. The CDR3 loop is CASSLELARSSSYNEQFF. CDR3 bases: TGTGCCAGCAGCTTAGAACTAGCCAGGTCCTCTTCCTACAATGAGCAGTTCTTC.